These 11 T cell receptor beta chains originate from one sample sequenced in a study of shared clonotypes between healthy human individuals (dated by TCRdb to 2018 to 2020). The library was prepared using the immunoSEQ multiplex PCR assay. The immuneACCESS repertoire file appears here via TCRdb, limited to in-frame rearrangements. These files lack a portion of the clones; in checked studies, under half of the deficit traces to unresolved V genes, and the cause of the others is not known. For this sample the table gives 760,000 or so clones, of which 95% to 97% were detected only once. The ten top clones hold 0.2% to 0.25% of the sample. For the CD8 naive samples, CD45RO-negative cells were positively selected for CCR7, yielding a CD45RA+CCR7+ population from which TemRA cells were excluded. Material for sequencing was naive CD8+ T cells sorted from blood. What the cell subset or site label conveys for this sample: CD45RA+CCR7+. The receptors originated from a man aged 25-45 years in good health.

The CDR3 loop is CASSSTRDKYYEQYF. The CDR3 DNA sequence: TGTGCCAGCAGCTCCACGCGCGACAAGTACTACGAGCAGTACTTC. This chain joins TRBV7-9 and TRBJ2-7, with D uncertain. CDR3 size: 15 residues. Germline CDR1 SEHNR, CDR2 FQNEAQ (reference sequence). The V end was cut by 4 bases, the J end by 3 bases, with 16 bases between.

The V call is TRBV4-3, the J call TRBJ1-2, with 8 bases lining up with TRBD1. V shed 3 bases, J shed 4 bases, and the junction held 7 bases outside the gene matches. The CDR3 contains 15 residues. Germline CDR1 LGHNA, CDR2 YSLEER. The CDR3 nucleotides read TGCGCCAGCAGCCAGGGTTCCGGGACAGGCTATGGCTACACCTTC. It encodes CASSQGSGTGYGYTF.

CDR3 bases: TGTGCCAGCAGCACCGGCGGGACAGGAGTCTATGGCTACACCTTC. It is translated as CASSTGGTGVYGYTF. V is TRBV9 and J is TRBJ1-2; 8 bases agree with TRBD1. Per the germline V gene, CDR1 is SGDLS and CDR2 is YYNGEE. V shed 4 bases and J 4 bases; nucleotides not matched to a gene: 9. The CDR3 consists of 15 residues. Full variable domain (rest looked up from reference TRBV9 and TRBJ1-2): DSGVTQTPKHLITATGQRVTLRCSPRSGDLSVYWYQQSLDQGLQFLIQYYNGEERAKGNILERFSAQQFPDLHSELNLSSLELGDSALYFCASSTGGTGVYGYTFGSGTRLTVV.

J is TRBJ2-3 and V is TRBV7-9, with a tentative D call TRBD1 (6 bases). The CDR3 runs to 15 residues. In germline, CDR1 is SEHNR, CDR2 FQNEAQ (reference sequence). The germline V and J ends were trimmed by 3 bases and 8 bases, with 18 bases remaining between them. The CDR3 here is CASSFRQAELGTQYF. CDR3 bases: TGTGCCAGCAGCTTCAGACAGGCGGAGCTGGGTACGCAGTATTTT.

This clone appeared a few times. The V gene is TRBV30, the J gene TRBJ2-7; TRBD1 matches at 8 bases. The CDR3 extends over 11 amino acids. CDR1 is GTSNPN and CDR2 is SVGIG in the germline V gene (reference sequence). V was pared by 3 bases and J by 7 bases, with 2 bases of the junction left unmatched. Here the CDR3 reads CAWRQGGEQYF. The CDR3 DNA reads TGTGCCTGGAGACAGGGGGGAGAGCAGTACTTC.

The CDR3 sequence is CASSVEDGTYEQYF. CDR3 coding DNA: TGTGCCAGCAGCGTAGAAGATGGGACCTACGAGCAGTACTTC. The chain couples TRBV9 to TRBJ2-7; no clear D. Trimming stripped 0 bases from V and 2 bases from J, with 9 bases between. Germline V CDR1 and CDR2: SGDLS, YYNGEE. CDR3 length equals 14 residues.

The rearrangement joins TRBV2 to TRBJ2-7, with 7 positions matching TRBD1. V lost 4 bases, J lost 4 bases, and 7 bases stayed unmatched. Germline V lookup: CDR1 SNHLY, CDR2 FYNNEI. This CDR3 is 14 amino acids long. CDR3 region: CASSVKGAVYEQYF. CDR3 in DNA: TGTGCCAGCAGTGTAAAGGGGGCGGTTTACGAGCAGTACTTC.

Comment on this clone: Other DNA sequences in this specimen translate into the identical CDR3. The chain employs TRBV6-5 and TRBJ2-1; either TRBD1 or TRBD2 may fit D (5 bases each). From germline, CDR1 is MNHEY and CDR2 SVGAGI. CDR3 length: 13 amino acids. The V and J ends lost 3 bases and 4 bases respectively, with 7 bases between them. CDR3 residues: CASSYGGYNEQFF. The DNA of the CDR3 is TGTGCCAGCAGTTATGGGGGATACAATGAGCAGTTCTTC.

The V and J genes are TRBV11-2 and TRBJ2-7; either TRBD1 or TRBD2 may fit D (5 bases each). Germline V gene data show CDR1 as SGHAT and CDR2 as FQNNGV. The V and J ends lost 5 bases and 4 bases respectively, with 18 bases between them. The CDR3 contains 15 residues. The CDR3 reads CASSPNSGTNYEQYF. CDR3 nucleotide sequence: TGTGCCAGCAGCCCTAACTCCGGGACCAATTACGAGCAGTACTTC.

On this clone itself: This is likely a read error, given that the CDR3 carries no conserved phenylalanine or tryptophan at its end. It is unclear where the CDR3 begins or ends on the DNA, so no DNA is shown, and the CDR3 is as TCRdb lists it. The V call is TRBV27, the J call TRBJ2-7; the table names TRBD1, a call not compared with the DNA. The CDR3 totals 10 residues, both ends included. Germline CDR1 and CDR2: MNHEY and SMNVEV (reference sequence). The CDR3 here is CASTTRGQND.

This sequence joins TRBV7-8 and TRBJ2-6; 8 bases match TRBD1. After removal of 4 bases from V and 2 bases from J, the junction contained 4 bases not matched to a gene. Germline V gene lookup returns CDR1 SGHVS and CDR2 FQNEAQ. The CDR3 is 16 amino acids. In nucleotides, the CDR3 is TGTGCCAGCAGCTGGGAACAGGGGGCTGGGGCCAACGTCCTGACTTTC. Its protein product is CASSWEQGAGANVLTF.